These 4 T cell receptor beta chains came from one sample sequenced in a study of OX40 agonist ivuxolimab in advanced cancers. Library preparation employed the immunoSEQ multiplex PCR assay. Entries here come from immuneACCESS through TCRdb and include only in-frame sequences with V and J called. Some clones fail to appear in such tables; in the studies checked, an unresolved V gene covers under half of the shortfall, and the cause of the remainder is unknown. The sample table holds approximately 94,000 clones, of which about 93% were seen once. The ten largest clones capture over 0.7% of the sample. Specimen: CD4+ or CD8+ T cells sorted from blood, collected in a trial of the OX40 agonist ivuxolimab. These receptor sequences come from an adult with an advanced solid tumor such as melanoma, head and neck, liver or kidney cancer.

The chain joins TRBV10-3 to TRBJ1-4; 9 nucleotides match TRBD1. In germline, CDR1 is ENHRY, CDR2 SYGVKD. CDR3 length equals 14 residues. The trim removed 5 bases at V and 6 bases at J, leaving 4 bases unmatched. The CDR3 here is CAISRDRVDEKLFF. In DNA, the CDR3 is TGTGCCATCAGTAGGGACAGGGTGGATGAAAAACTGTTTTTT.

The gene calls are TRBV15 and TRBJ2-2; D remains ambiguous. Trimming removed 1 base from V and 4 bases from J, with 13 bases in between. The germline CDR1 and CDR2 sequences are LNHNV and YYDKDF (reference sequence). The CDR3 has 16 residues. CDR3 nucleotides: TGTGCCACCAGCAGAGTGAGGAGCATCGTCACCGGGGAGCTGTTTTTT. It is translated as CATSRVRSIVTGELFF.

The chain carries TRBV28 and TRBJ2-5, with 8 nucleotides matching TRBD1. V shed 4 bases and J 4 bases; nucleotides not matched to a gene: 5. The CDR3 extends over 14 amino acids. Germline CDR1 reads MDHEN; CDR2 reads SYDVKM. For the CDR3, the DNA is TGTGCCAGCAGTTGGTCCGGGACAGGAGAGACCCAGTACTTC. Amino acid sequence: CASSWSGTGETQYF.

This chain connects TRBV6-6 to TRBJ1-2; 7 positions match TRBD1. Germline CDR1 is MNHNY and CDR2 is SVGAGI (reference sequence). CDR3 length equals 16 residues. The J segment lost 2 bases and the V segment lost 4 bases, leaving 10 bases of the junction unmatched. CDR3 residues: CASSWGTGTDNYGYTF. The CDR3, as DNA: TGTGCCAGCAGTTGGGGGACCGGGACAGACAACTATGGCTACACCTTC.